These 11 T cell receptor beta chains were sequenced from one sample in a study of T cells after yellow fever vaccination (dated by TCRdb to about 2019). Libraries were made using 5' RACE. The sequencer listed for this sample is Illumina NovaSeq 6000. The raw public data were reprocessed by TCRdb itself: fastp quality trimming at Q25, MiXCR clonotype calling, in-frame beta chains only. Rows merge per CDR3 protein into single entries with the most common DNA and genes. The sample table shows hundreds of thousands of distinct CDR3 sequences, and less than 4.5% are seen once. Around 20% of the sample is taken by the ten largest. The label giving this sample's treatment or condition can be read as: live attenuated yellow fever vaccine strain. Sequenced here: PBMCs, sampled on the day of the yellow fever booster vaccination. Receptors originate from a man between 18 and 35 years old who received the YFV17D yellow fever vaccine.

This chain joins TRBV7-2 and TRBJ1-5; maybe TRBD1 (5 bases). Germline lookup yields CDR1 SGHTA and CDR2 FQGNSA. V gave up 5 bases and J gave up 9 bases, with 20 bases separating them. The CDR3 runs 15 residues. The DNA of the CDR3 is TGTGCCAGCAGCCGTAAGGGGCAGGGAGTTATGCCCCAGCATTTT. Translated: CASSRKGQGVMPQHF.

The CDR3 reads CASSRNRFPNTEAFF. For the CDR3, the DNA is TGTGCCAGCAGCAGGAACAGGTTTCCTAACACTGAAGCTTTCTTT. J is TRBJ1-1 and V is TRBV5-6; TRBD1 is a possible D gene (5 bases). The CDR3 has 15 residues. CDR1 SGHDT and CDR2 YYEEEE come from the germline V gene. V was shortened by 4 bases and J by 2 bases, with 15 bases between the two germline ends.

The DNA for the CDR3 is TGTGCCAGCAGTTATGGGGGTTCGGGACAAACATATGGCTACACCTTC. Translated: CASSYGGSGQTYGYTF. The chain links TRBV6-5 to TRBJ1-2, with D possibly TRBD1 on 6 matching bases. The CDR3 totals 16 residues. Germline-derived CDR1 and CDR2 are MNHEY and SVGAGI. V lost 3 bases and J lost 5, with 19 bases in between.

This clonotype was found many times. V usage is TRBV12-3 or TRBV12-4 and J usage is TRBJ1-5, with unresolved D. V was trimmed by 3 bases and J by 7 bases, leaving 7 bases between them. CDR3 length: 12 amino acids. CDR3 sequence reads: CASSLIAQPQHF. The DNA of the CDR3 is TGTGCCAGCAGTTTGATCGCCCAGCCCCAGCATTTT.

This clonotype was detected a few times. This sequence joins TRBV3-1 and TRBJ1-3; D is unresolved. Trimming pared 4 bases from V and 4 bases from J, leaving 11 bases between. This CDR3 is built from 14 residues. The V gene's germline CDR1 is LGHDT and CDR2 YNNKEL (reference sequence). CDR3 loop: CASSLESSGNTIYF. The CDR3 nucleotides read TGTGCCAGCAGCCTGGAGTCGTCGGGAAACACCATATATTTT. Full variable domain (remainder filled in from reference TRBV3-1 and TRBJ1-3): DTAVSQTPKYLVTQMGNDKSIKCEQNLGHDTMYWYKQDSKKFLKIMFSYNNKELIINETVPNRFSPKSPDKAHLNLHINSLELGDSAVYFCASSLESSGNTIYFGEGSWLTVV.

This clonotype was recorded at least ten times. The chain has TRBV28 and TRBJ1-5; 9 bases align to TRBD1. In germline, CDR1 is MDHEN, CDR2 SYDVKM. CDR3 size: 15 residues. J lost 6 bases, V lost 7 bases, and 10 bases had no gene match. The CDR3 coding sequence is TGTGCCAGCACCCTGGACAGGGGAGACGGTCAGCCCCAGCATTTT. Protein sequence: CASTLDRGDGQPQHF.

This clonotype was detected ten times or more. The J gene is TRBJ1-1, the V gene TRBV29-1; 9 bases match TRBD1. The V and J ends lost 7 bases and 4 bases, in that order; junction bases with no gene match: 10. The CDR3 runs to 14 residues. Germline assignment: CDR1 SQVTM and CDR2 ANQGSEA. CDR3 loop: CSANKGTGITEAFF. As DNA, the CDR3 is TGCAGCGCCAACAAGGGGACAGGGATCACTGAAGCTTTCTTT.

This clonotype has ten or more counts. The genes are TRBV19 and TRBJ2-1; D could derive from TRBD1 or TRBD2 (5 bases each). The V end was cut by 2 bases, the J end by 0 bases, with 11 bases between. The CDR3 has 16 residues. Germline CDR1 reads LNHDA; CDR2 reads SQIVND (reference sequence). CDR3 amino acids: CASSISPGTSYNEQFF. CDR3 nucleotides: TGTGCCAGTAGTATAAGCCCCGGGACCTCCTACAATGAGCAGTTCTTC.

This clonotype was counted ten times or more. This may come from a read error, since a much larger clone is one base off. The chain joins TRBV6-2 or TRBV6-3 to TRBJ1-1, with D hard to call. CDR1 and CDR2 (germline): MNHEY, SVGEGT. The CDR3 has 13 amino acids. The CDR3 nucleotides are TGTGCCACCAGTTATGGGCGGACGACTGAAGCTTTCTTT. The encoded protein is CATSYGRTTEAFF.

This clonotype was detected only a few times. The chain employs TRBV9 and TRBJ2-5; 9 bases align to TRBD1. Trimming at V came to 3 bases and at J to 2 bases, leaving 14 bases not matched to a gene. This CDR3 has 18 amino acids. From germline, CDR1 is SGDLS and CDR2 YYNGEE. As DNA, the CDR3 is TGTGCCAGCAGCGACGGGACAGGGTTTTCTCTGCGTCAAGAGACCCAGTACTTC. Its translation: CASSDGTGFSLRQETQYF. Using reference TRBV9 and TRBJ2-5 for the parts outside the CDR3, the full variable domain is DSGVTQTPKHLITATGQRVTLRCSPRSGDLSVYWYQQSLDQGLQFLIQYYNGEERAKGNILERFSAQQFPDLHSELNLSSLELGDSALYFCASSDGTGFSLRQETQYFGPGTRLLVL.

This clonotype was counted many times. The CDR3 spells CASSPPGQGNQETQYF. CDR3 in DNA: TGTGCCAGCAGCCCCCCGGGACAGGGGAACCAAGAGACCCAGTACTTC. This chain links TRBV7-3 with TRBJ2-5; 10 bases are a match to TRBD1. Per the germline V gene, CDR1 is SGHTA and CDR2 is FQGTGA. J lost 0 bases, V lost 5 bases, and 6 bases had no gene match. The CDR3 is made up of 16 amino acids.